This T cell receptor beta chain was sequenced in a study of cytomegalovirus exposure and HLA in healthy donors. At the level of the study: HLA-typed donors were the source of around 77 million unique TCRs held in an early data release.

PCR employed 60 Vbeta and 13 Jbeta primers. This table comes from immunoSEQ multiplex PCR, and its TCRdb copy is limited to in-frame clones, with some not included. This table has under 150,000 clones, 70% to 85% appearing once. In regard to this clone: Its antigen remains unidentified.

Findings of the study overall: Apart from CMV serostatus, no immune exposure information was available. In a later analysis, donors in an Asian-associated ancestry cluster reportedly had fewer N-insertions in productive TCRs than the cohort mean. Reported results showed that the classifier diagnosed cytomegalovirus status with high specificity and sensitivity.

The origin of this receptor is a man aged 25-45 years in good health and CMV-seropositive. Sequencing was carried out using PBMCs.

The CDR3 DNA reads as TGTGCCAGCAGCTTAAGCGGGGGGCACACAGATACGCAGTATTTT. It yields the protein CASSLSGGHTDTQYF. The chain recombines TRBV7-3 with TRBJ2-3; TRBD2 aligns across 8 bases. This CDR3 region has 15 residues. The junction had 2 bases not matched to a gene; V was cut back by 1 base and J by 2 bases. From germline, CDR1 is SGHTA and CDR2 FQGTGA.